This T cell receptor (beta chain) was profiled in a study of shared clonotypes between healthy human individuals. Study at large: The cohort had two women and three men, ages 18 to 49. Three CD4 naive, three CD4 memory, two CD8 naive and one CD8 memory plate were used per donor. Findings of the study overall: Non-shared clonotypes showed lower generation probabilities than clonotypes common to all four donors. In several donors, approximately 5% of naive CD4 clonotypes appeared in common.

This clone was detected a few times. Its antigen is as yet unknown. Germline CDR1 is MGHRA and CDR2 is YSYEKL. The CDR3 totals 13 residues. The V and J ends lost 3 bases and 7 bases respectively, with 10 bases between them. Here immunoSEQ multiplex PCR was the method, and the copy in TCRdb shows in-frame clones only, minus some. The sample gives 850,000 to 1,200,000 clones, approximately 76% of which show up once; 1.4% to 1.5% is in the top ten. This receptor was obtained from a man younger than 35 in good health. This chain links TRBV4-1 with TRBJ1-5; D is uncertain. Specimen: memory CD4+ T cells sorted from blood. Stated subset: CD45RA-negative fraction. The CDR3 DNA sequence: TGCGCCAGCAGCCAGGCTATATTACAGCCCCAGCATTTT. It specifies CASSQAILQPQHF.